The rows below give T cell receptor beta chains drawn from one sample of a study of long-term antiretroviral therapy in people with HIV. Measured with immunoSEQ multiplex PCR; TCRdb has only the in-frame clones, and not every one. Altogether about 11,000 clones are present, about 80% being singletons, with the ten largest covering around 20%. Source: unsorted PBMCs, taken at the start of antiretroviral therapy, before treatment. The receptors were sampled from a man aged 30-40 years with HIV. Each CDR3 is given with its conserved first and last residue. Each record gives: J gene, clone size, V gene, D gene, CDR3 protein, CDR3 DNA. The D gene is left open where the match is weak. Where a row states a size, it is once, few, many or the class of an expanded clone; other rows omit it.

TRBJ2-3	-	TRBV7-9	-	CASEDLGAGNTDTQYF	TGTGCCAGCGAGGATCTTGGGGCGGGGAACACAGATACGCAGTATTTT
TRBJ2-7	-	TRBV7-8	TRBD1	CASSPKGTGTSEQYF	TGTGCCAGCAGCCCCAAAGGGACAGGTACAAGCGAGCAGTACTTC
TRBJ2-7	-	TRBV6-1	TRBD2	CASSDSGGARDEQYF	TGTGCCAGCAGTGATAGCGGGGGGGCTCGCGACGAGCAGTACTTC
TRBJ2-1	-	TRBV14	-	CASSQEQELVHNEQFF	TGTGCCAGCAGCCAAGAACAGGAACTAGTCCACAATGAGCAGTTCTTC
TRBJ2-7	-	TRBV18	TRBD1	CASQMGQESYEQYF	TGTGCCAGCCAAATGGGACAGGAATCCTACGAGCAGTACTTC
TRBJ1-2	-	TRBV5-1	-	CASSRGLNYGYTF	TGCGCCAGCAGCCGGGGATTAAACTATGGCTACACCTTC
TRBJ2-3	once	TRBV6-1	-	CASSRLADTQYF	TGTGCCAGCAGCCGACTAGCAGATACGCAGTATTTT
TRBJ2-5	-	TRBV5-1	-	CASSLETETQYF	TGCGCCAGCAGCTTGGAAACAGAGACCCAGTACTTC
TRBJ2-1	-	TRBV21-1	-	CASSKGGRRSGEQFF	TGTGCCAGCAGCAAAGGGGGCAGGAGGTCTGGCGAGCAGTTCTTC
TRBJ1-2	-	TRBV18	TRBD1	CASSNPGTGDYGYTF	TGTGCCAGCTCAAACCCCGGGACAGGGGACTATGGCTACACCTTC
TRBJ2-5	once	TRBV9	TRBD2	CASSVFGGIETQYF	TGTGCCAGCAGCGTTTTCGGGGGGATTGAGACCCAGTACTTC
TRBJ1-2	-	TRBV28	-	CASSPDGPGGYTF	TGTGCCAGCAGTCCCGACGGACCGGGGGGCTACACCTTC
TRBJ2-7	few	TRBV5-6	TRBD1	CASSTGQGAYYEQYF	TGTGCCAGCAGCACCGGACAGGGGGCTTACTACGAGCAGTACTTC
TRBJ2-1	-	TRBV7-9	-	CASSYRINEQFF	TGTGCCAGCAGCTACAGGATCAACGAGCAGTTCTTC
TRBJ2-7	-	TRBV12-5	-	CASGLCPAEGVRDCYEQYF	TGTGCTAGTGGTTTGTGCCCCGCCGAGGGGGTGCGGGATTGCTACGAGCAGTACTTC
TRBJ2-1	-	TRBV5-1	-	CASSLAIYNEQFF	TGCGCCAGCAGCTTGGCGATTTACAATGAGCAGTTCTTC
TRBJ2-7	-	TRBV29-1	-	CSVTSSSYEQYF	TGCAGCGTGACCTCGAGCTCCTACGAGCAGTACTTC
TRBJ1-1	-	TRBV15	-	CATSRVGSGRSTYEAFF	TGTGCCACCAGCAGAGTCGGGTCGGGTCGGAGCACCTATGAAGCTTTCTTT
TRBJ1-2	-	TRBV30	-	CAGNQGLTDYGYTF	TGTGCCGGAAATCAGGGGTTAACGGACTATGGCTACACCTTC
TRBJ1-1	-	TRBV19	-	CASGDRANTEAFF	TGTGCCAGTGGAGACAGAGCGAACACTGAAGCTTTCTTT
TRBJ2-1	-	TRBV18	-	CASSPPGRGSRVDEQFF	TGTGCCAGCTCACCACCGGGACGGGGCTCGAGGGTCGATGAGCAGTTCTTC
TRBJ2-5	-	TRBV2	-	CASIIYGGETQYF	TGTGCCAGCATTATATATGGAGGAGAGACCCAGTACTTC
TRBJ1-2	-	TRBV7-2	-	CASTPVVGNYGYTF	TGTGCCAGCACCCCCGTCGTGGGGAACTATGGCTACACCTTC
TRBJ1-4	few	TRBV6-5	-	CASSPGWSDEKLFF	TGTGCCAGCAGTCCGGGATGGTCTGATGAAAAACTGTTTTTT
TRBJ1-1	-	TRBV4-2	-	CASSQGDTEAFF	TGTGCCAGCAGCCAAGGGGACACTGAAGCTTTCTTT
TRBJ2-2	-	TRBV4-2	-	CASSRNKNTGELFF	TGTGCCAGCAGCCGAAACAAGAACACCGGGGAGCTGTTTTTT
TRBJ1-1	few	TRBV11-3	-	CASSSPWAFF	TGTGCCAGCAGCTCCCCATGGGCTTTCTTT
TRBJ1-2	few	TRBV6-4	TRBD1	CANPPGQLGSNYGYTF	TGTGCCAACCCACCGGGACAGCTGGGCTCTAACTATGGCTACACCTTC
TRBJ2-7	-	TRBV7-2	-	CASSSYPGYYEQYF	TGTGCCAGCAGCTCCTATCCAGGCTACTACGAGCAGTACTTC
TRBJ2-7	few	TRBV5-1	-	CASSLEAVSYEQYF	TGCGCCAGCAGCTTGGAGGCGGTCTCCTACGAGCAGTACTTC
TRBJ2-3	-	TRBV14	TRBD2	CASSQGVAGASTDTQYF	TGTGCCAGCAGCCAAGGGGTAGCGGGAGCTAGCACAGATACGCAGTATTTT
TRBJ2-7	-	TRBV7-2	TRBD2	CASSLSPASGYEQYF	TGTGCCAGCAGCTTAAGTCCTGCTAGCGGCTACGAGCAGTACTTC
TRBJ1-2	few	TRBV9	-	CASSVETNPSEYGYTF	TGTGCCAGCAGCGTAGAGACAAATCCGTCTGAGTATGGCTACACCTTC
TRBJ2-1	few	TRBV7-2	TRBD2	CASSLEGTSGRFEQFF	TGTGCCAGCAGCTTAGAAGGGACTAGCGGGAGATTTGAGCAGTTCTTC
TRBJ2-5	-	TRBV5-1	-	CASSFGGRSQETQYF	TGCGCCAGCAGCTTTGGAGGGAGATCCCAAGAGACCCAGTACTTC
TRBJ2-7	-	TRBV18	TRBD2	CASSPLSSGSIDEQYF	TGTGCCAGCTCACCACTATCTAGCGGGAGTATAGACGAGCAGTACTTC
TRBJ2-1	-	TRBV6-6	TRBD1	CASSSPGQANNEQFF	TGTGCCAGCAGTTCACCCGGACAGGCCAACAATGAGCAGTTCTTC
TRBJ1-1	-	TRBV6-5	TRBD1	CASSYDRGSAEAFF	TGTGCCAGCAGTTATGACAGGGGGAGTGCTGAAGCTTTCTTT
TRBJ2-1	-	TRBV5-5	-	CASTFPSYNEQFF	TGTGCCAGCACCTTCCCCTCCTACAATGAGCAGTTCTTC
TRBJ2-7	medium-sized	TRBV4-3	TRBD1	CASSQDSGRGRDEQYF	TGCGCCAGCAGCCAAGATAGCGGCAGGGGGCGAGACGAGCAGTACTTC
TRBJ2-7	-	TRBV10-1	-	CASSESQGGYEQYF	TGCGCCAGCAGTGAGTCCCAGGGGGGTTACGAGCAGTACTTC
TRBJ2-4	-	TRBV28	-	CASSLGAPGVSLGNIQYF	TGTGCCAGCAGTTTAGGGGCTCCGGGGGTGTCCCTGGGAAACATTCAGTACTTC
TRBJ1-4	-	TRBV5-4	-	CAAREQGSNEKLFF	TGTGCAGCAAGGGAGCAGGGATCTAATGAAAAACTGTTTTTT
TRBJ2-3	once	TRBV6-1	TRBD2	CASSALGLAGADTQYF	TGTGCCAGCAGTGCGCTGGGACTAGCGGGAGCGGATACGCAGTATTTT
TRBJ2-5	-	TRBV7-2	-	CASSETSLGETQYF	TGTGCCAGCAGCGAGACTAGTTTGGGGGAGACCCAGTACTTC
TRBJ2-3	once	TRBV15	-	CATSTTSRAGEDTDTQYF	TGTGCCACCAGCACAACCTCTAGGGCAGGGGAAGACACAGATACGCAGTATTTT
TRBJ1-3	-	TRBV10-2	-	CASSESVGGAGGNTIYF	TGCGCCAGCAGTGAGTCGGTCGGGGGCGCGGGAGGAAACACCATATATTTT
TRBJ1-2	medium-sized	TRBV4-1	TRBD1	CASSHAEGTGWSGYTF	TGCGCCAGCAGCCATGCTGAAGGGACAGGCTGGAGTGGCTACACCTTC
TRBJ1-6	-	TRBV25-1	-	CASSESGTSNSPLHF	TGTGCCAGCAGTGAATCCGGGACAAGTAATTCACCCCTCCACTTT
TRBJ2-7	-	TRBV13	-	CASSLGEGWLGEQYF	TGTGCCAGCAGCTTAGGCGAAGGGTGGCTCGGCGAGCAGTACTTC
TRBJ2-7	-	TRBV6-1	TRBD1	CASSVRQGVSYEQYF	TGTGCCAGCAGTGTCCGACAGGGTGTCTCCTACGAGCAGTACTTC
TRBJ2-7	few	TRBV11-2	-	CASSLAGSTRDEQYF	TGTGCCAGCAGCTTAGCCGGGTCTACGAGGGACGAGCAGTACTTC
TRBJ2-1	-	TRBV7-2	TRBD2	CASSLGSGTINEQFF	TGTGCCAGCAGCTTGGGTAGCGGGACGATTAATGAGCAGTTCTTC